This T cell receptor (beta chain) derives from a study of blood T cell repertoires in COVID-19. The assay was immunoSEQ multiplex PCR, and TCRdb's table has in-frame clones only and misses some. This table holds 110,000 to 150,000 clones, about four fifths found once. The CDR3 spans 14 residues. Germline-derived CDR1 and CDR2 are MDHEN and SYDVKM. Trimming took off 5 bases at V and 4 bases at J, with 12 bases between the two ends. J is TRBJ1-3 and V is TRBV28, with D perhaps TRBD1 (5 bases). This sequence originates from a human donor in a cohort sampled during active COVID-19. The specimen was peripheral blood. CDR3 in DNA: TGTGCCAGCAGTCCAGGGTTTACAGGAAACACCATATATTTT. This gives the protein CASSPGFTGNTIYF.